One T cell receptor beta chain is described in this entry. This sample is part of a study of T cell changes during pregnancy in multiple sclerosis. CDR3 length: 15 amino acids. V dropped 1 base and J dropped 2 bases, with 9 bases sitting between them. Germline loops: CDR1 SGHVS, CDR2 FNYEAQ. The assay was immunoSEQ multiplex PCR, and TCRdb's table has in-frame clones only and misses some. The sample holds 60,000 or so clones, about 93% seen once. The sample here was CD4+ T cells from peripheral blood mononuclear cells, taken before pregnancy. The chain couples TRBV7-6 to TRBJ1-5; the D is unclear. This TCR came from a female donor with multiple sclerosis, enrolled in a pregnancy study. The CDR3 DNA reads TGTGCCAGCAGCTTAGTAGCGGGTCGCAATCAGCCCCAGCATTTT. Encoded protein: CASSLVAGRNQPQHF.